Presented here are 8 T cell receptor beta chains from one specimen sequenced in a study of OX40 agonist ivuxolimab in advanced cancers. The table came from immunoSEQ multiplex PCR; TCRdb's copy has only in-frame clones and leaves some out. Here the sample spans under 100,000 clones, about 84% being singletons. Material: CD4+ or CD8+ T cells sorted from blood, obtained in a trial of the OX40 agonist ivuxolimab. These TCRs come from an adult with an advanced solid tumor such as melanoma, head and neck, liver or kidney cancer.

CDR3 sequence (DNA): TGTGCCAGCAGCCCCTACATCCCAGACAGGAACACTGAAGCTTTCTTT. Protein: CASSPYIPDRNTEAFF. The chain combines TRBV7-9 with TRBJ1-1; a possible D gene is TRBD1 (5 bases). The CDR3 is 16 residues long. Germline CDR1 is SEHNR and CDR2 is FQNEAQ (reference sequence). Trimming removed 5 bases from V and 1 base from J, with 17 bases in between.

This clone was counted once. J is TRBJ1-5 and V is TRBV11-2, with 9 positions matching TRBD1. The germline gives CDR1 SGHAT, CDR2 FQNNGV. After removal of 5 bases from V and 7 bases from J, the junction contained 3 bases not matched to a gene. The CDR3 sequence is 13 residues long. CDR3 region: CASSQGQGQPQHF. CDR3 in DNA: TGTGCCAGCAGCCAAGGACAGGGGCAGCCCCAGCATTTT.

The chain uses TRBV27 and TRBJ2-7; no clear D gene. The CDR3 sequence is 11 residues long. The V gene lost 6 bases and the J gene lost 2 bases, with 5 bases spanning the gap. Germline V gene lookup returns CDR1 MNHEY and CDR2 SMNVEV (reference sequence). Here the CDR3 DNA reads TGTGCCAGCAGCACCCCCTACGAGCAGTACTTC. Translated, it gives CASSTPYEQYF.

This chain links TRBV5-8 with TRBJ2-6; TRBD1 agrees at 7 bases. Germline CDR1 is SGHTS and CDR2 is YDEGEE. The CDR3 length is 19 residues. V lost 0 bases, J lost 1 base, and 10 bases stayed unmatched. The CDR3 here is CASSLVSAGGNSGANVLTF. The CDR3 region has the DNA TGTGCCAGCAGCTTGGTAAGCGCAGGGGGAAATTCTGGGGCCAACGTCCTGACTTTC.

The chain carries TRBV5-1 and TRBJ2-2; D not resolved. The CDR3 has 16 amino acids. Germline CDR1 and CDR2: SGHRS and YFSETQ. The V end was cut by 4 bases, the J end by 3 bases, with 16 bases between. CDR3 region: CASSLGPGRDTGELFF. DNA of the CDR3: TGCGCCAGCAGCCTCGGACCGGGTAGGGACACCGGGGAGCTGTTTTTT.

V usage is TRBV27 and J usage is TRBJ1-1, with unresolved D. The CDR3 is 13 residues long. Germline V gene data show CDR1 as MNHEY and CDR2 as SMNVEV (reference sequence). V lost 4 bases and J lost 3, with 9 bases in between. In nucleotides, the CDR3 is TGTGCCAGCAGTTGGTCGGGGTACACTGAAGCTTTCTTT. The encoded protein is CASSWSGYTEAFF.

The chain recombines TRBV2 with TRBJ2-2; TRBD1 agrees at 9 bases. The CDR3 is 15 amino acids. Germline V CDR1 and CDR2: SNHLY, FYNNEI. V was pared by 5 bases and J by 5 bases, with 6 bases of the junction left unmatched. The DNA of the CDR3 is TGTGCCAGCAGTCGCACAGGGGGCATAACCGGGGAGCTGTTTTTT. This sequence encodes CASSRTGGITGELFF.

The V gene is TRBV5-3, the J gene TRBJ1-1; TRBD1 is a possible D gene (5 bases). TRBV5-3 counts as an open reading frame of uncertain function. The CDR3 consists of 14 residues. V gave up 4 bases and J gave up 2 bases, with 12 bases separating them. In DNA, the CDR3 is TGTGCCAGAAGCCGAACAGACAGAAACACTGAAGCTTTCTTT. Translating gives CARSRTDRNTEAFF.